The sequence of this T cell receptor (beta chain) was determined in a study of T cell repertoires in ileal Crohn's disease. As for the study in general: At surgery, about 34% of patients smoked, with median disease duration roughly 7.7 years. From the surgical specimen's inflamed ileum, biopsies were taken as M0. The study's findings and limits: Every patient over 26.8% clonality showed endoscopic recurrence.

Germline values: CDR1 MGHRA, CDR2 YSYEKL. Between the trimmed V and J ends, which lost 1 base and 4 bases, there was a span of 7 bases. The CDR3 is made up of 13 amino acids. About this clone itself: Its specificity is unknown.

This sample's time point: inflamed ileum from the surgical specimen. Sequenced by immunoSEQ multiplex PCR; TCRdb stores in-frame clones only, minus some. The sample consists of 2,300 or so clones, 93% of them appearing once. This chain links TRBV4-1 with TRBJ1-1; unclear D gene. Input material: ileal tissue. The clonotype originates from an adult with Crohn's disease. CDR3 in DNA: TGCGCCAGCAGCCAAGCCCGCAGCACTGAAGCTTTCTTT. It codes for CASSQARSTEAFF.